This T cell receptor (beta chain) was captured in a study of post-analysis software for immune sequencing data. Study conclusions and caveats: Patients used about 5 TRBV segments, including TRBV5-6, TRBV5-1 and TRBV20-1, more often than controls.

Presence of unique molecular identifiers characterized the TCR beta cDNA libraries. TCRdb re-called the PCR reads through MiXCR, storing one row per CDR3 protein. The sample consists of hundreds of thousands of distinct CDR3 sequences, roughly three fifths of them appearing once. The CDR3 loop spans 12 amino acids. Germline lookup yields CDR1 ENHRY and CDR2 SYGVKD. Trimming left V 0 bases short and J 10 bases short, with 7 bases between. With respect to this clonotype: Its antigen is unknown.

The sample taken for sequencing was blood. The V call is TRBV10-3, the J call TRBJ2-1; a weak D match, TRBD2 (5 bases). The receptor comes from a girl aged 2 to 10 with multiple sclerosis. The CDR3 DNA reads TGTGCCATCAGTGAGTCAAGAGGGGAGCAGTTCTTC. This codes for CAISESRGEQFF.